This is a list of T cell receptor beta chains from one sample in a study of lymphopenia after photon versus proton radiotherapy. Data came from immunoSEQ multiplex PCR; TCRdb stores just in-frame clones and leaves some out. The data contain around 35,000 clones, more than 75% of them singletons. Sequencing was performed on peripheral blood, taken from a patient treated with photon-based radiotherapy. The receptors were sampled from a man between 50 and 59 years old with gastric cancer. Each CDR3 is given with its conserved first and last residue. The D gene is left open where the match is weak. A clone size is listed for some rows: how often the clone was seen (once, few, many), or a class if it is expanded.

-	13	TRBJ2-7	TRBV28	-	CASSLIPVDEQYF	TGTGCCAGCAGTTTAATCCCCGTGGACGAGCAGTACTTC
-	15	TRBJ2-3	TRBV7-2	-	CASSLLYAGGDTQYF	TGTGCCAGCAGCTTACTTTATGCTGGGGGGGATACGCAGTATTTT
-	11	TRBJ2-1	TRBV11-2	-	CASALFNEQFF	TGTGCCAGCGCCTTGTTCAATGAGCAGTTCTTC
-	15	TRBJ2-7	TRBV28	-	CATPGRRGPTYEQYF	TGTGCCACCCCCGGCCGTCGGGGGCCCACCTACGAGCAGTACTTC
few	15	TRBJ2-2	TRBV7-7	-	CASRPWGANTGELFF	TGTGCCAGCAGGCCCTGGGGGGCGAACACCGGGGAGCTGTTTTTT
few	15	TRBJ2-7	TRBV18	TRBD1	CASSPLGQGGHEQYF	TGTGCCAGCTCACCTCTCGGACAGGGGGGGCACGAGCAGTACTTC
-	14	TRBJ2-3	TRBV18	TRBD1	CASSIQGMADTQYF	TGTGCCAGCTCAATACAGGGGATGGCAGATACGCAGTATTTT
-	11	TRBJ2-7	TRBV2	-	CASSEEGEQYF	TGTGCCAGCAGTGAAGAGGGAGAGCAGTACTTC
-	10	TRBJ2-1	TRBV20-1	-	CSGGVNEQFF	TGCAGTGGAGGTGTCAATGAGCAGTTCTTC
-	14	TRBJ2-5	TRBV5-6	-	CASSLRSGQETQYF	TGTGCCAGCAGCTTGAGGTCTGGGCAAGAGACCCAGTACTTC
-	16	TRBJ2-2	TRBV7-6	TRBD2	CASSPTSGRVGGELFF	TGTGCCAGCAGCCCTACTAGCGGGAGAGTTGGCGGGGAGCTGTTTTTT
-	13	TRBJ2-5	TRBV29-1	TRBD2	CSGLERGRETQYF	TGCAGCGGACTTGAGCGGGGCCGAGAGACCCAGTACTTC
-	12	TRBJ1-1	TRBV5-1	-	CASSLRGTEAFF	TGCGCCAGCAGCTTGAGGGGGACTGAAGCTTTCTTT
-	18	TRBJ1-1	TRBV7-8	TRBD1	CASSLLGQDSVTNTEAFF	TGTGCCAGCAGCTTACTGGGACAGGACTCCGTAACGAACACTGAAGCTTTCTTT
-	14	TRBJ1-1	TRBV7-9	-	CASSLVQGRTEAFF	TGTGCCAGCAGCTTAGTACAGGGAAGGACTGAAGCTTTCTTT
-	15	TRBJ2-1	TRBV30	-	CAWRRGQAKYNEQFF	TGTGCCTGGAGACGGGGACAAGCGAAATACAATGAGCAGTTCTTC
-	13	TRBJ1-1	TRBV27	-	CASSTRLNTEAFF	TGTGCCAGCAGTACACGTCTGAACACTGAAGCTTTCTTT
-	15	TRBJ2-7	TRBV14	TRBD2	CASSARLAPTYEQYF	TGTGCCAGCAGCGCCCGACTAGCGCCGACCTACGAGCAGTACTTC
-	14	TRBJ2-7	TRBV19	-	CVSSIDKGGSEQYF	TGTGTCAGTAGTATAGATAAAGGAGGGAGCGAGCAGTACTTC
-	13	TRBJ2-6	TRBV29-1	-	CSVLVSGANVLTF	TGCAGCGTCTTGGTTTCTGGGGCCAACGTCCTGACTTTC
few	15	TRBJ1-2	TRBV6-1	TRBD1	CASIPSGQANYGYTF	TGTGCCAGTATTCCTTCGGGACAGGCTAACTATGGCTACACCTTC
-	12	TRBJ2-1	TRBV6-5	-	CASSLDSNEQFF	TGTGCCAGCAGCCTAGACAGCAATGAGCAGTTCTTC
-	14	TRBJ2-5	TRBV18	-	CASSPPSRQETQYF	TGTGCCAGCTCACCACCTAGTCGGCAAGAGACCCAGTACTTC
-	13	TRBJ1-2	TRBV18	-	CASSPDRNYGYTF	TGTGCCAGCTCACCCGACAGGAACTATGGCTACACCTTC
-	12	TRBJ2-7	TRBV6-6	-	CASWGADYEQYF	TGTGCCAGCTGGGGAGCGGACTACGAGCAGTACTTC
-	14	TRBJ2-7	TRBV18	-	CASSPLEHSYEQYF	TGTGCCAGCTCACCACTGGAGCATTCCTACGAGCAGTACTTC
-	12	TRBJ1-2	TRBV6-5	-	CASSGGGYGYTF	TGTGCCAGCAGTGGGGGTGGCTATGGCTACACCTTC
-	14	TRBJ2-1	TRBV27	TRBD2	CASKIAGGPHEQFF	TGTGCCAGCAAAATAGCGGGAGGGCCACATGAGCAGTTCTTC
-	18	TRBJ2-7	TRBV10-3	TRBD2	CAISDPGLAGGLSYEQYF	TGTGCCATCAGTGACCCCGGACTAGCGGGAGGGCTCTCCTACGAGCAGTACTTC
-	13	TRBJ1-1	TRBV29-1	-	CSVETHPNTEAFF	TGCAGCGTTGAAACACATCCGAACACTGAAGCTTTCTTT
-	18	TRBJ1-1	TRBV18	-	CASSPLSAFWASNTEAFF	TGTGCCAGCTCACCACTAAGTGCATTTTGGGCCTCGAACACTGAAGCTTTCTTT
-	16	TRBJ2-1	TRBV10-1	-	CASSGVPAGEDGEQFF	TGCGCCAGCAGTGGAGTGCCGGCAGGGGAAGATGGTGAGCAGTTCTTC
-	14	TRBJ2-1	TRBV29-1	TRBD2	CSVEGLADYNEQFF	TGCAGCGTTGAAGGACTAGCGGACTACAATGAGCAGTTCTTC
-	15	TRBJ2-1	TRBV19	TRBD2	CASSMRASGDNEQFF	TGTGCCAGTAGTATGAGGGCTAGCGGTGACAATGAGCAGTTCTTC
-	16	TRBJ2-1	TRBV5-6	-	CASSFGLIRSYNEQFF	TGTGCCAGCAGCTTCGGGCTTATTAGGTCCTACAATGAGCAGTTCTTC
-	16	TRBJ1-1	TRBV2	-	CASSDKAKVRSAEAFF	TGTGCCAGCAGTGATAAGGCGAAGGTAAGGAGCGCTGAAGCTTTCTTT
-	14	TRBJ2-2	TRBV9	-	CASSVEVHDRELFF	TGTGCCAGCAGCGTAGAGGTGCACGACCGGGAGCTGTTTTTT
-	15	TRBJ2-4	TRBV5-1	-	CASSLEGSFKNIQYF	TGCGCCAGCAGCTTGGAGGGTAGTTTTAAAAACATTCAGTACTTC
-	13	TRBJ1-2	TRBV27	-	CASSLSRSGGYTF	TGTGCCAGCAGTTTATCCCGTTCCGGGGGCTACACCTTC
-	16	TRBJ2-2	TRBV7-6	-	CASSLEGPFNTGELFF	TGTGCCAGCAGCTTAGAAGGTCCCTTTAACACCGGGGAGCTGTTTTTT
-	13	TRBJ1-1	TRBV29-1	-	CSVVGRLNTEAFF	TGCAGCGTGGTGGGACGGTTGAACACTGAAGCTTTCTTT
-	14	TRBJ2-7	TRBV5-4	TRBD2	CASSVAGGPYEQYF	TGTGCCAGCAGCGTAGCGGGAGGGCCCTACGAGCAGTACTTC
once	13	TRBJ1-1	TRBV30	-	CAWTKAPNTEAFF	TGTGCCTGGACAAAAGCCCCGAACACTGAAGCTTTCTTT
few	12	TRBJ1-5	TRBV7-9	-	CASSLGVGTQHF	TGTGCCAGCAGTTTAGGGGTCGGGACCCAGCATTTT
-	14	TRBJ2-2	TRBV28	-	CASSFVSVTGELFF	TGTGCCAGCAGTTTTGTGTCAGTCACCGGGGAGCTGTTTTTT
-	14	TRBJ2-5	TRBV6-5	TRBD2	CASSRTSGRKEQYF	TGTGCCAGCAGTCGGACTAGCGGGAGAAAGGAGCAGTACTTC
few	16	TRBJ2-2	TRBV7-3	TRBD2	CASSPGGAGGIGELFF	TGTGCCAGCAGCCCCGGGGGAGCGGGAGGAATCGGGGAGCTGTTTTTT
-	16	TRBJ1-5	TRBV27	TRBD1	CASSPTTGGNNQPQHF	TGTGCCAGCAGTCCCACGACAGGGGGGAACAATCAGCCCCAGCATTTT
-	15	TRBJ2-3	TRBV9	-	CASNPPGAGADTQYF	TGTGCCAGCAACCCTCCAGGGGCTGGGGCAGATACGCAGTATTTT
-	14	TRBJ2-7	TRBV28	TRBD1	CASRPPAGGYEQYF	TGTGCCAGCAGACCGCCCGCAGGGGGCTACGAGCAGTACTTC
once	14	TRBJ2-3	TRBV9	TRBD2	CASTPGGSTDTQYF	TGTGCCAGCACCCCGGGGGGGAGCACAGATACGCAGTATTTT
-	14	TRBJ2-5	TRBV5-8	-	CASSSPGTGETQYF	TGTGCCAGCAGCTCTCCGGGAACGGGAGAGACCCAGTACTTC
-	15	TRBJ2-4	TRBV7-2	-	CASSLAQGRGNIQYF	TGTGCCAGCAGCTTAGCGCAAGGGCGGGGAAACATTCAGTACTTC
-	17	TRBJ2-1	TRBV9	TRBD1	CASSVGGTVSSYNEQFF	TGTGCCAGCAGCGTAGGAGGGACAGTCTCCTCCTACAATGAGCAGTTCTTC
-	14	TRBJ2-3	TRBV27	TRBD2	CASRLLSGSDTQYF	TGTGCCAGCAGGCTTCTGAGCGGGAGTGATACGCAGTATTTT